This T cell receptor beta chain is from a study of T cells in Graves' hyperthyroidism and ophthalmopathy (dated by TCRdb to about 2019). In the study overall: Peripheral blood samples were taken at initial diagnosis, before any treatment was given. A discovery cohort of about 95 patients, approximately 44 with Graves' ophthalmopathy and 57 with stable Graves' hyperthyroidism, was used to find distinguishing TCR V-J signatures. Prospective prediction of ophthalmopathy was tested in an independent validation cohort consisting of some 19 hyperthyroidism patients and 17 patients who later progressed to ophthalmopathy. The 90 to 100 discovery patients were randomly divided into training and test sets at a 7:3 ratio. Thyroid tissue and blood T-cell repertoires from six Graves' hyperthyroidism patients were also compared in the study. After sampling, hyperthyroidism patients received methimazole starting at 30 mg daily, and ophthalmopathy patients received high-dose intravenous methylprednisolone. The paper reports TCR Vbeta CDR3 sequencing of 140 or so peripheral blood samples: approximately 41 ophthalmopathy, under 85 hyperthyroidism and approximately 17 progressor patients. Study-wide findings and limitations: In validation, the model predicted progression to ophthalmopathy with 55% to 71% sensitivity and around 72% specificity, a median of around 6.6 months before onset. A model built on a 13 V-J signature distinguished ophthalmopathy from stable hyperthyroidism, reaching about 88% sensitivity and around 82% specificity in cross-validation and 80%/75% in testing. Most expanded thyroid clonotypes (frequency above 0.001) were also detected in blood, suggesting blood repertoires may reflect thyroid immune responses. Sample size was not statistically predetermined, and blinding of investigators to group allocation was not performed.

Hyperthyroidism patients were newly diagnosed, with disease duration under 2 months, and aged 18 to 65 years. The study excluded patients with uncontrolled infections, other autoimmune diseases, pregnancy or lactation. Diagnoses were based on clinical symptoms, serum thyroxine and TRAb, thyroid ultrasound and orbital computed tomography. Blood from progressor patients was collected at the time of first diagnosis with hyperthyroidism, before any ophthalmopathy symptoms had appeared. PBMCs were isolated from roughly 10 ml of fresh peripheral blood by Ficoll-Paque density gradient centrifugation. Progressor patients were defined as those initially diagnosed with Graves' hyperthyroidism in whom ophthalmopathy developed during follow-up. Trizol reagent was used to extract total RNA, and RNA quality was then checked on an Agilent 2100 Bioanalyzer. Amplification of TCR beta CDR3 regions was carried out from RNA transcripts. For the first round of RT-PCR on the TCR CDR3, the HTBI primer set was used together with the Qiagen OneStep RT-PCR kit. Libraries were constructed in a second round of multiplex PCR, after which size selection and purification were carried out. Sequencing of the libraries was done on an Illumina HiSeq2000 using paired-end 100 bp reads. The published analysis was carried out like this. SOAPnuke was used to process the raw data, with reads discarded if the reads contained adapters or uncalled bases, had a mean Phred below 15, or lacked an exact constant-primer or identifier match. COPE v1.2.5 was used to merge high-quality paired reads, and clonotypes were defined as unique nucleotide sequences. MiTCR v1.1 was used to align clonotypes to the IMGT TRBV, TRBD and TRBJ reference segments. Only V-J combinations with frequency above 0.0001, covering roughly 99% of repertoires, were analysed. A TCS score was defined as the ratio of F50 (clonal expansion) to E x V (chaos), with BLOSUM62-based TCRdist applied between CDR3 peptides within each V-J. Welch's t-statistics and random forest reduced around 550 V-J features to 13, which were used in a naive Bayes classifier (R e1071). Clones were called with MiXCR by TCRdb after fastp trimmed the public reads at Q25, and only in-frame beta chains were retained. Merged by CDR3 protein, the rows form single entries marked with the most common genes and DNA. Here the V and J calls rest on TCRdb's processing, not on the authors' analysis. Here the sample has a few hundred thousand distinct CDR3 sequences; about 14% occur a single time. The top ten constitute 13% of the sample.

Trimming at the junction amounts to 3 bases on V and 0 bases on J, and the germline ends lie 18 bases apart. The CDR3 has 18 amino acids, counting the end cysteine and phenylalanine. This entry keeps only the CDR3 DNA: 54 bases, framed from base 1. Taken from the germline V gene, the CDR1 and CDR2 loops are MDHEN and SYDVKM. Comments on this clonotype: There is no known antigen for this receptor. With a much larger clone just one base away, this may be a read error.

The clonotype originates from a woman aged 40 to 50 with Graves' hyperthyroidism that later progressed to Graves' ophthalmopathy. Sequencing was performed on blood. The V and J segments used are TRBV28 and TRBJ1-5; the D gene assignment is ambiguous. The CDR3 has the sequence CASSLVDGGLFSNQPQHF. Read as DNA, the sequence is TGTGCCAGCAGTTTGGTAGACGGAGGACTCTTTAGCAATCAGCCCCAGCATTTT.